Listed below are T cell receptor beta chains from one sample, sequenced in a study of blood T cell repertoires in COVID-19. Profiling relied on immunoSEQ multiplex PCR, and the TCRdb table lists in-frame clones only, not all of them. This table holds 70,000 or so clones, roughly 80% found once. Sequencing input: peripheral blood. The origin of the receptors is a man aged 50 to 59 with COVID-19, enrolled during active disease. The CDR3 runs from the conserved cysteine through the conserved F or W. D genes are given only for firm matches. Clone size is not always given. Where it is, it says once, few, many or a class for expanded clones.

j_call	v_call	d_call	clone_size	cdr3_nt	cdr3_aa
TRBJ2-3	TRBV15	TRBD2	.	TGTGCCACCAGCAGAGGTGGGCTAGCGGTTACAGATACGCAGTATTTT	CATSRGGLAVTDTQYF
TRBJ1-2	TRBV30	.	few	TGTGCCTGGAGTGTAGGTATAGGCGGTGGCTACACCTTC	CAWSVGIGGGYTF
TRBJ2-7	TRBV12-3/TRBV12-4	.	.	TGTGCCAGCAGTTTTCAATACGAGCAGTACTTC	CASSFQYEQYF
TRBJ1-6	TRBV14	.	.	TGTGCCAGCAGCCAAGATCCGGGGTTTTTCCCCCTCCACTTT	CASSQDPGFFPLHF
TRBJ2-1	TRBV11-2	.	.	TGTGCCAGCAGCTCCAAAGGCAGGGGCCAGTACAATGAGCAGTTCTTC	CASSSKGRGQYNEQFF
TRBJ2-7	TRBV2	TRBD2	.	TGTGCCAGCAGTGAAGCTTCACCGGGAGGCTACGAGCAGTACTTC	CASSEASPGGYEQYF
TRBJ1-1	TRBV6-5	.	.	TGTGCCAGCAGTTACTTGGCCCGGGCGGGGAACACTGAAGCTTTCTTT	CASSYLARAGNTEAFF
TRBJ2-7	TRBV6-6	.	.	TGTGCCAGCAGTTACGAGGGCTACGAGCAGTACTTC	CASSYEGYEQYF
TRBJ1-6	TRBV7-9	TRBD1	.	TGTGCCAGCAGCTCGACAGGGGATTCACCCCTCCACTTT	CASSSTGDSPLHF
TRBJ2-5	TRBV7-3	.	.	TGTGCCAGCAGCCAGGGAGAGACCCAGTACTTC	CASSQGETQYF
TRBJ2-3	TRBV30	.	once	TGTGCCTGGAGTTTCTACACAGATACGCAGTATTTT	CAWSFYTDTQYF
TRBJ2-5	TRBV19	TRBD2	.	TGTGCCAGTTCGACTAGCGGGAGTCCCCAGACCCAGTACTTC	CASSTSGSPQTQYF
TRBJ1-1	TRBV7-6	.	.	TGTGCCAGCAGCTTACTCCTGCTGGACTCAACCGGAGGCACTGAAGCTTTCTTT	CASSLLLLDSTGGTEAFF
TRBJ2-7	TRBV6-5	TRBD1	.	TGTGCCAGTGCCGGGACAGGGGGTTACGAGCAGTACTTC	CASAGTGGYEQYF
TRBJ1-1	TRBV5-1	.	.	TGCGCCAGCAGCGTGGGACAGAACACTGAAGCTTTCTTT	CASSVGQNTEAFF
TRBJ2-3	TRBV7-9	.	.	TGTGCCAGCAGCTTTCCGGGGAGCACAGATACGCAGTATTTT	CASSFPGSTDTQYF
TRBJ2-1	TRBV5-4	TRBD2	.	TGTGCCAGTACCACTAGCGGGGGGGGATCTGAGCAGTTCTTC	CASTTSGGGSEQFF
TRBJ1-1	TRBV6-2/TRBV6-3	.	once	TGTGCCAGCAGTTTCGGAGGGGTAGTCACTGAAGCTTTCTTT	CASSFGGVVTEAFF
TRBJ2-1	TRBV6-2/TRBV6-3	.	.	TGTGCCAGCAGTCCCACCGCTAGCGAGCAGTTCTTC	CASSPTASEQFF
TRBJ2-1	TRBV7-8	TRBD2	.	TGTGCCAGCAGCTTGCCGAGCGGGAGAGTTCTCTACAATGAGCAGTTCTTC	CASSLPSGRVLYNEQFF
TRBJ2-5	TRBV9	.	.	TGTGCCAGCAGCTTAGGGGGGACAGAAGAGACCCAGTACTTC	CASSLGGTEETQYF
TRBJ2-1	TRBV3-1/TRBV3-2	TRBD2	.	TGTGCCAGCAGCCAACGCAAGCGGGATTTGAATGAGCAGTTCTTC	CASSQRKRDLNEQFF
TRBJ2-3	TRBV5-6	TRBD1	.	TGTGCCAGCAGCTCCGGACCGGGACAGGGCACAGATACGCAGTATTTT	CASSSGPGQGTDTQYF
TRBJ2-3	TRBV5-6	TRBD2	.	TGTGCCAGCAGCACTACGGGACTAGCGGGAGATACGCAGTATTTT	CASSTTGLAGDTQYF
TRBJ2-1	TRBV5-4	.	.	TGTGCCAGCAGCTTGACAGATTACAATGAGCAGTTCTTC	CASSLTDYNEQFF
TRBJ2-1	TRBV2	TRBD2	.	TGTGCCAGCAGTGCGGGGGGGAATGAGCAGTTCTTC	CASSAGGNEQFF
TRBJ2-3	TRBV10-3	TRBD1	.	TGTGCCATCAGCGCCGGGACAGGGGACACAGATACGCAGTATTTT	CAISAGTGDTDTQYF
TRBJ1-2	TRBV19	TRBD1	.	TGTGCCAGTAATCAACAGGGGGCGGATTATGGCTACACCTTC	CASNQQGADYGYTF
TRBJ2-2	TRBV7-8	TRBD1	.	TGTGCCAGCAGAATGGGGACAGGGAGGAACACCGGGGAGCTGTTTTTT	CASRMGTGRNTGELFF
TRBJ2-2	TRBV7-9	.	few	TGTGCCAGCAGCTTAAAACAATCGAACACCGGGGAGCTGTTTTTT	CASSLKQSNTGELFF
TRBJ2-5	TRBV21-1	.	few	TGTGCCAGCAGCAAGGGACAGGGTAATGCGGAGACCCAGTACTTC	CASSKGQGNAETQYF
TRBJ2-7	TRBV4-2	TRBD1	.	TGTGCCAGCAGCCAAGCGGGACAGGGATTCTACGAGCAGTACTTC	CASSQAGQGFYEQYF
TRBJ2-3	TRBV6-6	TRBD2	.	TGTGCCAGCAGTTACGGTCAACTAGCGCAGACAGATACGCAGTATTTT	CASSYGQLAQTDTQYF
TRBJ2-3	TRBV10-2	TRBD2	.	TGCGCCAGCAGCAGCGGGAGGGGGCCAGATACGCAGTATTTT	CASSSGRGPDTQYF
TRBJ2-2	TRBV2	.	.	TGTGCCAGCAGTGGGGGGGTCGGGTCGCCCGGGGAGCTGTTTTTT	CASSGGVGSPGELFF
TRBJ2-6	TRBV6-2/TRBV6-3	.	.	TGTGCCAGCAGTTATATCGGGGTTCCGTCTCTAGCCAACGTCCTGACTTTC	CASSYIGVPSLANVLTF
TRBJ2-3	TRBV11-3	.	.	TGTGCCAGCAGCTTATCGCAGAAAGATACGCAGTATTTT	CASSLSQKDTQYF
TRBJ2-1	TRBV5-4	.	.	TGTGCCAGCAGCTTTTGGGGCGGATATTATTACAATGAGCAGTTCTTC	CASSFWGGYYYNEQFF
TRBJ1-1	TRBV5-1	.	.	TGCGCCAGCAGCTTGTCAGATGGCACTGAAGCTTTCTTT	CASSLSDGTEAFF
TRBJ2-1	TRBV30	TRBD2	.	TGTGCCTGGAGAGATACTAGCGGGAGGGCCTACAATGAGCAGTTCTTC	CAWRDTSGRAYNEQFF
TRBJ2-1	TRBV6-2/TRBV6-3	.	.	TGTGCCAGCAGTCAACAACTAGATATCAATGAGCAGTTCTTC	CASSQQLDINEQFF
TRBJ1-2	TRBV4-3	.	.	TGCGCCAGCAGCCAAGATATGGAGGCTAACTATGGCTACACCTTC	CASSQDMEANYGYTF
TRBJ1-1	TRBV27	.	.	TGTGCCAGCAGCTTGGCGGGGTCGAACACTGAAGCTTTCTTT	CASSLAGSNTEAFF
TRBJ2-3	TRBV27	TRBD2	few	TGTGCCAGCAGTCGGACTAGCGGGTTAAGGGATACGCAGTATTTT	CASSRTSGLRDTQYF
TRBJ1-2	TRBV30	TRBD1	.	TGTGCCTGGACACAGGGGGGTGGCTACACCTTC	CAWTQGGGYTF
TRBJ2-3	TRBV7-2	TRBD2	.	TGTGCCAGCAGCTTAGCGCGTCTAGCGGGAGTCTCCCAAACCACAGATACGCAGTATTTT	CASSLARLAGVSQTTDTQYF
TRBJ2-7	TRBV7-9	.	.	TGTGCCAGCAGCCGATCGACAAGTACCTACGAGCAGTACTTC	CASSRSTSTYEQYF
TRBJ2-2	TRBV7-6	TRBD2	.	TGTGCCAGCAGTCTTAGCGGGACTTACACCGGGGAGCTGTTTTTT	CASSLSGTYTGELFF
TRBJ2-5	TRBV6-2/TRBV6-3	TRBD2	.	TGTGCCAGCAGTATAGCGGGAGGGCCCGAGACCCAGTACTTC	CASSIAGGPETQYF
TRBJ1-3	TRBV6-2/TRBV6-3	.	few	TGTGCCAGCAGTTACGACAGTGAAGAGGACACCATATATTTT	CASSYDSEEDTIYF
TRBJ2-5	TRBV9	TRBD1	.	TGTGCCAGCAGCGTAGAGGCGGGACAGGGCGGGGCCCAGTACTTC	CASSVEAGQGGAQYF
TRBJ2-3	TRBV10-3	.	.	TGTGCCACCAACGCGAGGGAGGCAAACACAGATACGCAGTATTTT	CATNAREANTDTQYF
TRBJ2-7	TRBV7-2	.	.	TGTGCCAGCAGCTTAGGCGATTGGTTCCAGTACTTC	CASSLGDWFQYF
TRBJ2-1	TRBV12-3/TRBV12-4	.	once	TGTGCCAGCAGTTGGGGCAGAAACAATGAGCAGTTCTTC	CASSWGRNNEQFF
TRBJ1-1	TRBV6-5	TRBD1	.	TGTGCCAGCAGTTCCCGACAGGGGTGGGGCACTGAAGCTTTCTTT	CASSSRQGWGTEAFF
TRBJ1-3	TRBV2	.	.	TGTGCCAGCTCATCCCGCCAGGGGCGGCTGGGAAACACCATATATTTT	CASSSRQGRLGNTIYF
TRBJ2-2	TRBV7-9	TRBD2	.	TGTGCCAGCAGCGCCGGACTAGCGGGAGTTGCGAACACCGGGGAGCTGTTTTTT	CASSAGLAGVANTGELFF
TRBJ2-1	TRBV7-9	.	.	TGTGCCAGCAGCCCTAGGGTAGGGGGCTCCTACAATGAGCAGTTCTTC	CASSPRVGGSYNEQFF
TRBJ1-1	TRBV7-9	.	few	TGTGCCATCCAACTCTTGAACACTGAAGCTTTCTTT	CAIQLLNTEAFF